The source of this T cell receptor beta chain is a study of blood T cell repertoires in COVID-19. As for the study in general: Acute-phase and convalescent COVID-19 samples originated in the United States, Italy and Spain.

Participants had their cohort set by participant-reported clinical history. Donors in Cohort 3 who had recovered were those with two negative PCRs, healthcare professional clearance, or resolution of their symptoms. TCRdb's copy holds only in-frame clones and misses some; the assay was immunoSEQ multiplex PCR. The table lists 300,000 to 450,000 clones, around 87% of them singletons, with approximately 1.2% in the top ten. The sequence came from a man aged 25-45 years who had recovered from COVID-19. The material sequenced was PBMCs or T cells enriched from blood (not recorded which).

Here the CDR3 DNA reads TGTGCCAGCACCCTTATGGCAGAGCGCTCCTATAATTCACCCCTCCACTTT. This codes for CASTLMAERSYNSPLHF. V and J are TRBV6-4 and TRBJ1-6; no firm D call. CDR1 MRHNA and CDR2 SNTAGT come from the germline V gene. This CDR3 spans 17 amino acids. Trimming left V 7 bases short and J 0 bases short, with 16 bases between.